This T cell receptor (beta chain) came from a study of early T cells in non-severe SARS-CoV-2 infection. Study in general: Chains from this unsorted whole-blood bulk RNA could not be paired.

Study-level results: Missing private and CD4 specificities, VDJdb matching favored anti-spike CD8 responses.

The CDR3 sequence is 14 residues long. V was pared by 6 bases and J by 1 base, with 10 bases between. Attachment of unique molecular identifiers was made to individual cDNA molecules. A single record per CDR3 protein comes from TCRdb applying MiXCR to the 5' RACE reads. Here the sample spans 50,000 to 70,000 distinct CDR3 sequences, under 10% being singletons. Notes on this clonotype: Its cognate antigen is unknown.

The genes are TRBV12-3 or TRBV12-4 and TRBJ1-3; D is possibly TRBD1 (5 bases). The TCR originated in an adult who was a healthcare worker with PCR-confirmed SARS-CoV-2 infection or an uninfected control (not recorded which). Sequencing used whole blood. CDR3 residues: CASSRQGSGNTIYF. CDR3 DNA sequence: TGTGCCAGCAGCCGCCAGGGTTCTGGAAACACCATATATTTT.